These T cell receptor beta chains were read from a single sample in a study of technical replicates of blood from a handful of donors. Assay used: immunoSEQ multiplex PCR; TCRdb lists only in-frame clones, some missing. The repertoire holds roughly 72,000 clones, with 85% to 95% as singletons. The sample taken for sequencing was T cells isolated from PBMCs. These receptor sequences come from a human donor in good health. Both conserved end residues are part of each CDR3. The D gene is left open where the match is weak. Size tells how often a clone was seen (once, few, many) or the class of an expanded clone, and some rows leave it out.

J gene	clone size	V gene	D gene	CDR3 protein	CDR3 DNA
TRBJ1-1	NA	TRBV19	NA	CASIWRVGTEAFF	TGTGCCAGTATATGGAGGGTGGGTACTGAAGCTTTCTTT
TRBJ2-7	few	TRBV7-9	NA	CASSFPTSYEQYF	TGTGCCAGCAGCTTCCCGACTTCATACGAGCAGTACTTC
TRBJ2-2	NA	TRBV9	TRBD2	CASSAGLAPNTGELFF	TGTGCCAGCAGCGCCGGACTAGCGCCGAACACCGGGGAGCTGTTTTTT
TRBJ2-5	NA	TRBV7-9	TRBD1	CASSLLAGGNQETQYF	TGTGCCAGCAGCTTACTGGCAGGGGGCAACCAAGAGACCCAGTACTTC
TRBJ2-3	once	TRBV6-5	NA	CASSYGLAHDTDTQYF	TGTGCCAGCAGTTATGGGCTAGCCCATGACACAGATACGCAGTATTTT
TRBJ2-1	NA	TRBV2	TRBD2	CASNRAGVSNEQFF	TGTGCCAGCAACCGAGCGGGAGTGTCCAATGAGCAGTTCTTC
TRBJ2-7	NA	TRBV25-1	TRBD1	CASTEGQGNYEQYF	TGTGCCAGCACCGAGGGACAGGGAAACTACGAGCAGTACTTC
TRBJ2-3	NA	TRBV30	TRBD2	CAWSEGTRGGPDTQYF	TGTGCCTGGAGTGAGGGGACTAGGGGGGGACCTGATACGCAGTATTTT
TRBJ2-7	NA	TRBV21-1	NA	CASLPGQIYEQYF	TGTGCCAGTCTCCCGGGACAGATCTACGAGCAGTACTTC
TRBJ1-4	NA	TRBV9	NA	CASSLRGSIPEKLFF	TGTGCCAGCAGCCTAAGGGGATCCATCCCAGAAAAACTGTTTTTT
TRBJ2-5	NA	TRBV5-6	TRBD2	CASSSLGGSKETQYF	TGTGCCAGCAGCTCCCTGGGAGGGTCTAAAGAGACCCAGTACTTC
TRBJ2-1	once	TRBV4-2	TRBD2	CASSPRRTSESYNEQFF	TGTGCCAGCAGCCCTCGCCGGACTAGCGAATCCTACAATGAGCAGTTCTTC
TRBJ1-2	once	TRBV27	TRBD1	CASSPRRDSSDYGYTF	TGTGCCAGCAGCCCGAGACGGGACAGCTCAGACTATGGCTACACCTTC
TRBJ2-2	NA	TRBV28	NA	CASSLQGHTGELFF	TGTGCCAGCAGTTTACAGGGGCACACCGGGGAGCTGTTTTTT
TRBJ1-1	few	TRBV27	NA	CASRRGSEAFF	TGTGCCAGCAGGAGAGGATCTGAAGCTTTCTTT
TRBJ2-3	NA	TRBV20-1	NA	CSTGVDTQYF	TGCAGTACGGGAGTAGATACGCAGTATTTT
TRBJ2-7	NA	TRBV19	TRBD1	CASSIRGTGGRSYEQYF	TGTGCCAGTAGTATAAGAGGCACAGGGGGCCGGTCCTACGAGCAGTACTTC
TRBJ1-2	NA	TRBV15	NA	CATSREEVGGYTF	TGTGCCACCAGCAGAGAGGAGGTGGGTGGCTACACCTTC
TRBJ2-7	once	TRBV15	NA	CATSTYRRRFYEQYF	TGTGCCACCAGTACTTATAGGAGGAGGTTCTACGAGCAGTACTTC
TRBJ2-2	NA	TRBV4-3	NA	CASSLAGMNTGELFF	TGCGCCAGCAGTTTGGCGGGCATGAACACCGGGGAGCTGTTTTTT
TRBJ2-7	NA	TRBV19	NA	CASSRALYDEQYF	TGTGCCAGTAGTAGGGCCCTCTACGACGAGCAGTACTTC
TRBJ1-5	NA	TRBV2	NA	CASSEHRATDQPQHF	TGTGCCAGCAGTGAACACAGGGCAACTGATCAGCCCCAGCATTTT
TRBJ2-1	NA	TRBV5-4	TRBD2	CASSRRLAGVSYNEQFF	TGTGCCAGCAGCCGTAGACTAGCGGGAGTCTCCTACAATGAGCAGTTCTTC
TRBJ1-1	once	TRBV19	NA	CASTRTSNTEAFF	TGTGCCAGTACCAGAACCTCGAACACTGAAGCTTTCTTT
TRBJ2-7	NA	TRBV27	TRBD1	CASRQDREHEQYF	TGTGCCAGCAGACAGGACAGGGAGCACGAGCAGTACTTC
TRBJ2-1	NA	TRBV2	NA	CASSYPGTGDYNEQFF	TGTGCCAGCAGTTACCCCGGGACGGGAGACTACAATGAGCAGTTCTTC
TRBJ2-7	NA	TRBV5-1	TRBD1	CASSAGTGGLYEQYF	TGCGCCAGCAGCGCGGGGACAGGGGGTCTATATGAGCAGTACTTC
TRBJ2-2	NA	TRBV11-3	TRBD2	CASSLELAGLNTGELFF	TGTGCCAGCAGCTTAGAACTAGCGGGACTGAACACCGGGGAGCTGTTTTTT
TRBJ1-1	NA	TRBV6-5	TRBD1	CASSYPGTGRTEAFF	TGTGCCAGCAGTTACCCAGGGACAGGGCGGACTGAAGCTTTCTTT
TRBJ2-1	NA	TRBV14	TRBD2	CASSVTSGGNEQFF	TGTGCCAGCAGTGTAACTAGCGGGGGCAATGAGCAGTTCTTC
TRBJ2-7	once	TRBV5-1	NA	CASSFSGSYEQYF	TGCGCCAGCAGCTTCTCGGGGTCCTACGAGCAGTACTTC
TRBJ2-7	NA	TRBV5-1	NA	CASSLVSSNEQYF	TGCGCCAGCAGCTTGGTCTCGAGTAACGAGCAGTACTTC
TRBJ2-1	NA	TRBV6-1	TRBD2	CASSENWGLAGNEQFF	TGTGCCAGCAGTGAAAACTGGGGGCTAGCGGGTAATGAGCAGTTCTTC
TRBJ1-2	NA	TRBV5-1	NA	CASSTEGFYGYTF	TGCGCCAGCAGCACAGAGGGCTTCTATGGCTACACCTTC
TRBJ1-5	few	TRBV7-9	TRBD1	CASSPTGGNQPQHF	TGTGCCAGCAGCCCGACAGGGGGCAATCAGCCCCAGCATTTT
TRBJ2-7	NA	TRBV6-1	TRBD1	CASTLQRDSTYEQYF	TGTGCCAGCACTCTACAACGGGACAGCACCTACGAGCAGTACTTC
TRBJ2-5	NA	TRBV5-4	TRBD1	CASSVGTGGETQYF	TGTGCCAGCAGCGTGGGCACAGGGGGAGAGACCCAGTACTTC
TRBJ2-5	NA	TRBV11-1	TRBD2	CASSFSSGEGAETQYF	TGTGCCAGCAGCTTCTCTAGCGGGGAAGGAGCAGAGACCCAGTACTTC
TRBJ2-1	NA	TRBV19	TRBD2	CASSIAGTITYNEQFF	TGTGCCAGTAGTATTGCCGGGACTATCACATACAATGAGCAGTTCTTC
TRBJ2-7	once	TRBV5-1	TRBD2	CASSLDGLAGIHEQYF	TGCGCCAGCAGCTTGGATGGACTAGCGGGAATCCACGAGCAGTACTTC
TRBJ2-7	NA	TRBV2	NA	CASSTGTEGYEQYF	TGTGCCAGCAGTACCGGGACTGAGGGTTACGAGCAGTACTTC
TRBJ1-5	NA	TRBV7-2	TRBD1	CASSLNRGGQPQHF	TGTGCCAGCAGCTTAAACAGGGGAGGTCAGCCCCAGCATTTT
TRBJ2-1	NA	TRBV5-4	TRBD2	CASSFYPSGSGLGEQFF	TGTGCCAGCAGCTTCTACCCTAGCGGGAGCGGTTTGGGGGAGCAGTTCTTC
TRBJ2-7	NA	TRBV30	NA	CAWSSQIYEQYF	TGTGCCTGGAGTTCACAGATCTACGAGCAGTACTTC